Each of the 8 T cell receptor beta chains below was sequenced from the same sample in a study of blood T cell repertoires in COVID-19. The repertoire was sequenced with immunoSEQ multiplex PCR; TCRdb's copy has only in-frame clones and lacks some. This sample carries over 60,000 clones, 82% of them seen once, and the ten largest clones take approximately 13%. The sample consisted of peripheral blood. The receptor source for this set is an elderly woman with acute or convalescent COVID-19.

V and J are TRBV19 and TRBJ1-6; D not resolved. Looked up from germline, CDR1 is LNHDA and CDR2 is SQIVND (reference sequence). V was trimmed by 7 bases and J by 6 bases, leaving 19 bases between them. The CDR3 spans 16 residues. The CDR3 bases are TGTGCCAGTAATCCGAGCCATCCCCCCCTTAATTCACCCCTCCACTTT. This encodes CASNPSHPPLNSPLHF.

This sequence joins TRBV5-6 and TRBJ2-4; D possibly corresponds to TRBD2 (6 bases). The germline CDR1 and CDR2 sequences are SGHDT and YYEEEE. This CDR3 spans 17 amino acids. V was pared by 0 bases and J by 6 bases, with 19 bases between. The CDR3 region has the DNA TGTGCCAGCAGCTTGGGGGGCGCCGGAGGGCCGGGAAACATTCAGTACTTC. Translating it yields CASSLGGAGGPGNIQYF. The full variable domain, in which reference TRBV5-6 and TRBJ2-4 provide the parts outside the CDR3, is DAGVTQSPTHLIKTRGQQVTLRCSPKSGHDTVSWYQQALGQGPQFIFQYYEEEERQRGNFPDRFSGHQFPNYSSELNVNALLLGDSALYLCASSLGGAGGPGNIQYFGAGTRLSVL.

The sample holds one count of this clone. This chain connects TRBV9 to TRBJ1-6; tentatively, D is TRBD1 (5 bases). The CDR3 is made up of 14 amino acids. The germline CDR1 and CDR2 sequences are SGDLS and YYNGEE. With 2 bases removed from V and 7 bases from J, the gap between germline ends came to 10 bases. CDR3 nucleotides: TGTGCCAGCAGCGTTACCAGGGTAAATTCACCCCTCCACTTT. It translates to CASSVTRVNSPLHF.

V usage is TRBV15 and J usage is TRBJ2-4; D may be TRBD2 (7 bases). The germline V and J ends were trimmed by 1 base and 6 bases, with 10 bases remaining between them. Germline assignment: CDR1 LNHNV and CDR2 YYDKDF (reference sequence). The CDR3 runs 14 residues. CDR3 in amino acids: CATSRAGGGNIQYF. The CDR3 DNA follows: TGTGCCACCAGCAGAGCGGGGGGCGGAAACATTCAGTACTTC.

This chain uses TRBV4-3 with TRBJ2-3, with D possibly TRBD2 on 5 matching bases. The CDR3 runs 16 residues. Germline CDR1 and CDR2: LGHNA and YSLEER. Trimming cost V 4 bases and J 3 bases, with 17 bases left between them. The CDR3 loop reads CASSLTREGGTDTQYF. The DNA of the CDR3 is TGCGCCAGCAGCCTGACAAGAGAAGGAGGAACAGATACGCAGTATTTT.

V usage is TRBV28 and J usage is TRBJ2-7; D is ambiguous. This CDR3 region has 16 residues. The germline CDR1 and CDR2 sequences are MDHEN and SYDVKM. V was clipped by 0 bases and J by 2 bases, with 14 bases between them. CDR3 in amino acids: CASSLWRRDTTYEQYF. In nucleotides, the CDR3 is TGTGCCAGCAGTTTATGGAGACGAGACACCACCTACGAGCAGTACTTC.

J is TRBJ2-7 and V is TRBV19, with D uncertain. The CDR3 length is 13 residues. Germline V gene sequence: CDR1 LNHDA, CDR2 SQIVND (reference sequence). Deletions cut 3 bases from V and 3 bases from J, with 9 bases between. DNA for the CDR3: TGTGCCAGTAGTATGAGTAGATTCTACGAGCAGTACTTC. This codes for CASSMSRFYEQYF.

The rearrangement uses TRBV29-1 and TRBJ1-2; the D is unclear. Looked up from germline, CDR1 is SQVTM and CDR2 is ANQGSEA. The CDR3 is made up of 12 amino acids. The germline V and J ends were trimmed by 3 bases and 6 bases, with 11 bases remaining between them. The CDR3 loop reads CSVDVGGHGYTF. CDR3 nucleotides: TGCAGCGTTGATGTGGGTGGGCATGGCTACACCTTC. Combining the CDR3 with reference TRBV29-1 and TRBJ1-2 gives the whole variable domain SAVISQKPSRDICQRGTSLTIQCQVDSQVTMMFWYRQQPGQSLTLIATANQGSEATYESGFVIDKFPISRPNLTFSTLTVSNMSPEDSSIYLCSVDVGGHGYTFGSGTRLTVV.